These 2 T cell receptor beta chains were sequenced from one sample in a study of metastatic and nonmetastatic thyroid tumors. Every patient was untreated before thyroid surgery. MiXCR re-clonotyped the PCR reads for TCRdb. The profile shows tens of thousands of clones, roughly 24% of them singletons. The sequencing sample was made of blood. The receptor set was obtained from a male donor with papillary thyroid cancer or a benign thyroid nodule (not recorded which). Some clones in this sample may be carry-over from other donors' samples.

On this clone itself: The CDR3 end shows no conserved phenylalanine or tryptophan, and so a read error is likely. The chain couples TRBV6-1 to TRBJ2-3, with 7 nucleotides matching TRBD2. The CDR3 is 15 amino acids. With V trimmed by 2 bases and J by 2 bases, 4 bases remained unmatched. The germline V gene encodes CDR1 MNHNS and CDR2 SASEGT. CDR3 loop: CASSELAGATDTQYL. The CDR3 region has the DNA TGTGCCAGCAGTGAATTGGCGGGAGCCACAGATACGCAGTATCTT.

The chain uses TRBV14 and TRBJ2-7; D remains unclear. V was pared by 0 bases and J by 2 bases, with 20 bases between. The CDR3 totals 18 residues. The germline V gene encodes CDR1 SGHDN and CDR2 FVKESK. CDR3 amino acids: CASSQERVGDLPTYEQYF. DNA of the CDR3: TGTGCCAGCAGCCAAGAAAGGGTGGGCGACCTTCCTACCTACGAGCAGTACTTC. Together with reference TRBV14 and TRBJ2-7, the CDR3 gives the full variable domain: EAGVTQFPSHSVIEKGQTVTLRCDPISGHDNLYWYRRVMGKEIKFLLHFVKESKQDESGMPNNRFLAERTGGTYSTLKVQPAELEDSGVYFCASSQERVGDLPTYEQYFGPGTRLTVT.